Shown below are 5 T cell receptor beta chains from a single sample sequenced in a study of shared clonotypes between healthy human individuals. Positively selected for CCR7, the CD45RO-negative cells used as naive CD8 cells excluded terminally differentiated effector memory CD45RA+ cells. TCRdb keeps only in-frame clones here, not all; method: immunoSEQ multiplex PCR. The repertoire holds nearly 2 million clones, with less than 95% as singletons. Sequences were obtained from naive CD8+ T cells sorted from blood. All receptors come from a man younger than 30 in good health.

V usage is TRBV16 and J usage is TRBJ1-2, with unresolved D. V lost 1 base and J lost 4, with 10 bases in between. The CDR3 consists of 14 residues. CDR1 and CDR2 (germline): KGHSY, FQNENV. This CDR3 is CASSQLDRSYGYTF. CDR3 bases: TGTGCCAGCAGCCAATTAGATAGGTCCTATGGCTACACCTTC.

CDR3 sequence (DNA): TGTGCCAGCAGTTACAGGGCTTTGGTTAATTCACCCCTCCACTTT. This translates into CASSYRALVNSPLHF. The gene calls are TRBV28 and TRBJ1-6; a possible D gene is TRBD1 (6 bases). The CDR3 consists of 15 residues. The V end lost 4 bases, the J end lost 6 bases, and 13 bases lay between the germline ends. The germline CDR1 and CDR2 sequences are MDHEN and SYDVKM.

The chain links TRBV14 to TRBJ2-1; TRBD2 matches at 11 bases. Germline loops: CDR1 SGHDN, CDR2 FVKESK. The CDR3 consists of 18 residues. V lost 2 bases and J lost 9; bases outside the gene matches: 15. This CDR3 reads CASSQLMSGLAGGSEQFF. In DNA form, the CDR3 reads TGTGCCAGCAGCCAACTAATGTCGGGGCTAGCGGGGGGAAGTGAGCAGTTCTTC.

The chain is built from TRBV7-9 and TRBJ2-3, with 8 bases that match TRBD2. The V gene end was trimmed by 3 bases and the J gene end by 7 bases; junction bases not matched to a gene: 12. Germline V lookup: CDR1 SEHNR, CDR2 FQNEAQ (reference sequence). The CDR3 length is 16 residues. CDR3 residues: CASSLSGGLNANTQYF. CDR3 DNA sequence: TGTGCCAGCAGCTTGAGCGGGGGACTTAATGCGAATACGCAGTATTTT.

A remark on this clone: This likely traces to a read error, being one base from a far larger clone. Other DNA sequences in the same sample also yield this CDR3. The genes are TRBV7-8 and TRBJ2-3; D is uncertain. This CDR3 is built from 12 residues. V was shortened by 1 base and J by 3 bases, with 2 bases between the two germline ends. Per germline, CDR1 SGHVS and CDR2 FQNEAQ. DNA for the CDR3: TGTGCCAGCAGCTTAGGGACAGATACGCAGTATTTT. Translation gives CASSLGTDTQYF. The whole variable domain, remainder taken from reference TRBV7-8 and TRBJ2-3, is GAGVSQSPRYKVAKRGQDVALRCDPISGHVSLFWYQQALGQGPEFLTYFQNEAQLDKSGLPSDRFFAERPEGSVSTLKIQRTQQEDSAVYLCASSLGTDTQYFGPGTRLTVL.